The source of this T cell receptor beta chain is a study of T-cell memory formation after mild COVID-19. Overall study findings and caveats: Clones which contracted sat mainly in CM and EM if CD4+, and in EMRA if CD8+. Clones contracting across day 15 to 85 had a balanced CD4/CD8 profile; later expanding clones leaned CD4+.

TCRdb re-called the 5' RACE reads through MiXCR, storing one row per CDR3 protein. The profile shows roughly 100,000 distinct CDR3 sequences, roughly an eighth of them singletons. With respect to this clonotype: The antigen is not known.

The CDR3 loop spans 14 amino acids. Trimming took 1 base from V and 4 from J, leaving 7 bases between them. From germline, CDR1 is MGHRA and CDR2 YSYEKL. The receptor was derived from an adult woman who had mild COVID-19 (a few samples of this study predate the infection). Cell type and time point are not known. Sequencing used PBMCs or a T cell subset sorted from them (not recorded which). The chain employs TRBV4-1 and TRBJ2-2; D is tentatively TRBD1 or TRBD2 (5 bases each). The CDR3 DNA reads TGCGCCAGCAGCCAAGTTGGGGGCACCGGGGAGCTGTTTTTT. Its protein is CASSQVGGTGELFF.